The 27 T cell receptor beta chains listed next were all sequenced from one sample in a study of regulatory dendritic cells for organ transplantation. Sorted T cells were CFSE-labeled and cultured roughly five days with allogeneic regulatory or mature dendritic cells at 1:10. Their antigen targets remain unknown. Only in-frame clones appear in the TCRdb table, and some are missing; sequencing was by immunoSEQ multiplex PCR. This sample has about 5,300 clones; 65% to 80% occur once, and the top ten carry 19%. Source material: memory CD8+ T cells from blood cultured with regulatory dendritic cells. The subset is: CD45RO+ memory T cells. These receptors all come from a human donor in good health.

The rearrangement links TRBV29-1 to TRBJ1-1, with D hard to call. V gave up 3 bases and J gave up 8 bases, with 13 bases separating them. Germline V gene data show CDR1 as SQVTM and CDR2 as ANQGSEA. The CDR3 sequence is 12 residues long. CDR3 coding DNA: TGCAGCGTTGAGGCACCGAGGTCAGAAGCTTTCTTT. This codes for CSVEAPRSEAFF.

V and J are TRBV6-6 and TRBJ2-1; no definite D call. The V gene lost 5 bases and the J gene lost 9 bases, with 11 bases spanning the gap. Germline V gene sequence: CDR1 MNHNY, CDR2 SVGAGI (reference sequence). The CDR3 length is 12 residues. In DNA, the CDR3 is TGTGCCAGCAGTCCTTCATACGTTGAGCAGTTCTTC. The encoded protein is CASSPSYVEQFF.

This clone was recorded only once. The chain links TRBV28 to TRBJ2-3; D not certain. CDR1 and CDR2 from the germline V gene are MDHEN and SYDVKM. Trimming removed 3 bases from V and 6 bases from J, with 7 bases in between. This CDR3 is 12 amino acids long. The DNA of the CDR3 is TGTGCCAGCAGTTTCGCTTTTGATACGCAGTATTTT. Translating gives CASSFAFDTQYF.

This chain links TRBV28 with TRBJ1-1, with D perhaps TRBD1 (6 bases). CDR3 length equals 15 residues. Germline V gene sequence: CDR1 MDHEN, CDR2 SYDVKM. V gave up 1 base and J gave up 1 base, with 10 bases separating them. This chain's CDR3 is CASSLSGDQNTEAFF. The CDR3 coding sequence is TGTGCCAGCAGTTTATCAGGGGACCAGAACACTGAAGCTTTCTTT.

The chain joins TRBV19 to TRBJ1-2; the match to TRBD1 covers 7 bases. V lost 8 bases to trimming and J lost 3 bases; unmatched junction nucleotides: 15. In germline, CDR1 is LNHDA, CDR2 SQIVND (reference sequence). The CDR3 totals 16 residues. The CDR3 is CASSGTELTRDYGYTF. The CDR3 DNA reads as TGTGCCAGTTCCGGGACAGAGCTGACTCGAGACTATGGCTACACCTTC. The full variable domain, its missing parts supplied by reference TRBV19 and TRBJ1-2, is DGGITQSPKYLFRKEGQNVTLSCEQNLNHDAMYWYRQDPGQGLRLIYYSQIVNDFQKGDIAEGYSVSREKKESFPLTVTSAQKNPTAFYLCASSGTELTRDYGYTFGSGTRLTVV.

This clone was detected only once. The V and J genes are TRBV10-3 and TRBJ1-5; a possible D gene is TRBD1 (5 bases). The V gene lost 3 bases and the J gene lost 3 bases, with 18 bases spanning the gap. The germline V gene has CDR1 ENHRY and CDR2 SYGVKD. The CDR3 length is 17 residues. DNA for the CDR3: TGTGCCATCAGTGACCCGACAGTGATGGGTTACAATCAGCCCCAGCATTTT. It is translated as CAISDPTVMGYNQPQHF.

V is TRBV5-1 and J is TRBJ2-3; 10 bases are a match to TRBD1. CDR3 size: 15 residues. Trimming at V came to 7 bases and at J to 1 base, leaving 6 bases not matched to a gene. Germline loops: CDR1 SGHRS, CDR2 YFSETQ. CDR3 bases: TGCGCCAGCCTCGAGGGGACAGGGGGCACAGATACGCAGTATTTT. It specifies CASLEGTGGTDTQYF.

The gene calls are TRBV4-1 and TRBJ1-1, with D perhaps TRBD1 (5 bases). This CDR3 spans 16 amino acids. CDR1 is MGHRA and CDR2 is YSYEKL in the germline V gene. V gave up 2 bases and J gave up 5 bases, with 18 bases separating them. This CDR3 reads CASSQRAPRELTEAFF. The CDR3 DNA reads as TGCGCCAGCAGCCAAAGGGCACCCAGGGAGCTTACTGAAGCTTTCTTT.

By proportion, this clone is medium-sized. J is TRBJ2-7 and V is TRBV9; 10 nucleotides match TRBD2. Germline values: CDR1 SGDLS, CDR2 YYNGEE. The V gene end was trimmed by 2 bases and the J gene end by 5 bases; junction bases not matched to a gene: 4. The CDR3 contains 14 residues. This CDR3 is CASSVSGRLDEQYF. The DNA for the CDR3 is TGTGCCAGCAGCGTTAGCGGGAGGTTAGACGAGCAGTACTTC.

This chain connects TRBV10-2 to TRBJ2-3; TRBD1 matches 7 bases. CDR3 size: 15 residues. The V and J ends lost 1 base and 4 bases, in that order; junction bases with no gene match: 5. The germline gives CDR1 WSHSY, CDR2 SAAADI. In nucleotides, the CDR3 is TGCGCCAGCAGTGAGTTTAGGGGGCTGGCAGATACGCAGTATTTT. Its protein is CASSEFRGLADTQYF.

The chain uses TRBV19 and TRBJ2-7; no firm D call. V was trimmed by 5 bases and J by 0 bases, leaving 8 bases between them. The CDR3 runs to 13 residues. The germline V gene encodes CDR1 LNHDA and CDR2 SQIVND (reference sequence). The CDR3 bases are TGTGCCAGTAGTGCCGCCCCCTCCTACGAGCAGTACTTC. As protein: CASSAAPSYEQYF.

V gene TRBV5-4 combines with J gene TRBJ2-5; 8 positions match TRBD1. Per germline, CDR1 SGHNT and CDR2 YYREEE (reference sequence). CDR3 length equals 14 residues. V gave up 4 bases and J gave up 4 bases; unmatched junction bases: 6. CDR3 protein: CASSAGRGPETQYF. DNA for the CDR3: TGTGCCAGCAGCGCGGGCAGGGGGCCAGAGACCCAGTACTTC.

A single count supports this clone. The CDR3 spells CASSRNSGNGNIQYF. In DNA, the CDR3 is TGTGCCAGCAGCCGCAACAGTGGTAACGGAAACATTCAGTACTTC. V gene TRBV9 combines with J gene TRBJ2-4, with D unclear. Germline-derived CDR1 and CDR2 are SGDLS and YYNGEE. The CDR3 is made up of 15 amino acids. V was clipped by 4 bases and J by 6 bases, with 17 bases between them.

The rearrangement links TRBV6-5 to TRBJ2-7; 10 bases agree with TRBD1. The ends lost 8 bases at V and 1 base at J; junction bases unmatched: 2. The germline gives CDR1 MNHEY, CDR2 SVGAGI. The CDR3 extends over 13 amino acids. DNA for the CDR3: TGTGCCAGCCTGGGACAGGGGTCCTACGAGCAGTACTTC. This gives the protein CASLGQGSYEQYF.

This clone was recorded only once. CDR3 coding DNA: TGTGCCATCAGTGATGCGCTCGGGATTGGGGAGACCCAGTACTTC. Encoded protein: CAISDALGIGETQYF. J is TRBJ2-5 and V is TRBV10-3; a possible D gene is TRBD2 (5 bases). Germline CDR1 reads ENHRY; CDR2 reads SYGVKD. V was cut by 3 bases and J by 5 bases, with 16 bases left in between. This CDR3 has 15 residues.

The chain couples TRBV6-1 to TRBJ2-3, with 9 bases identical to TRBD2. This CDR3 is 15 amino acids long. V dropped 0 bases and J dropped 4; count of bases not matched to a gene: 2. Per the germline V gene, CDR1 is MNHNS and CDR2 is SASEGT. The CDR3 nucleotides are TGTGCCAGCAGTGAAGCTAGCGGGAGCCCAGATACGCAGTATTTT. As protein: CASSEASGSPDTQYF.

The CDR3 bases are TGTGCCAGCAGCTTAGCGCATAGAGGGGATGTCGCTGAAGCTTTCTTT. This encodes CASSLAHRGDVAEAFF. The V and J genes are TRBV7-8 and TRBJ1-1, with D possibly TRBD1 on 5 matching bases. Germline V gene data show CDR1 as SGHVS and CDR2 as FQNEAQ. The CDR3 extends over 16 amino acids. With 0 bases removed from V and 6 bases from J, the gap between germline ends came to 17 bases.

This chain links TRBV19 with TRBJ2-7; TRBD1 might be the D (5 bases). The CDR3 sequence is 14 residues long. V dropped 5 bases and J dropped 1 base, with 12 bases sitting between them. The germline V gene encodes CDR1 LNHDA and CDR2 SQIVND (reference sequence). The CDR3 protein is CASSARQLSYEQYF. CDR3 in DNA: TGTGCCAGTAGTGCCAGACAGCTTTCCTACGAGCAGTACTTC.

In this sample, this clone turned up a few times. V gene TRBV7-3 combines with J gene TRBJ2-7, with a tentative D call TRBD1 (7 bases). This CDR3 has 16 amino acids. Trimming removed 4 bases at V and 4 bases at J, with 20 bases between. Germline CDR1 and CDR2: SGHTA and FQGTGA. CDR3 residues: CASSSRSRGDLYEQYF. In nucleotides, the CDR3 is TGTGCCAGCAGCTCCAGGTCCAGGGGGGACCTGTACGAGCAGTACTTC. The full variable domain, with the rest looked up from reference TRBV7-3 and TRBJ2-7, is GAGVSQTPSNKVTEKGKYVELRCDPISGHTALYWYRQSLGQGPEFLIYFQGTGAADDSGLPNDRFFAVRPEGSVSTLKIQRTERGDSAVYLCASSSRSRGDLYEQYFGPGTRLTVT.

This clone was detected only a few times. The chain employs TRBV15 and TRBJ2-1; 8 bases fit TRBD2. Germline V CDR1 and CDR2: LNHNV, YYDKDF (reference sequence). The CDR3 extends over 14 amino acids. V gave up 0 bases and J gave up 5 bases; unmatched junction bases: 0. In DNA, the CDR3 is TGTGCCACCAGCAGAGAACTAGCGGACAATGAGCAGTTCTTC. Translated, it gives CATSRELADNEQFF.

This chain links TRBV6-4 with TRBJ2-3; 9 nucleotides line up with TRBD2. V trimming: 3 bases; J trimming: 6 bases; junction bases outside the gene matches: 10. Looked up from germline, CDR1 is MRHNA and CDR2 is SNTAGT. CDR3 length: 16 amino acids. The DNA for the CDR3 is TGTGCCAGCAGTGAAGGGGTAGCGGGAGAGAGGGATACGCAGTATTTT. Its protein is CASSEGVAGERDTQYF.

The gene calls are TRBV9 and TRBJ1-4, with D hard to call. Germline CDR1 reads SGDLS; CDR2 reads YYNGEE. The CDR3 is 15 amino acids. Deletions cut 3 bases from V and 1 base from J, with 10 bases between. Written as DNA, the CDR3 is TGTGCCAGCAGCGGCGGACTAGGAACTAATGAAAAACTGTTTTTT. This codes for CASSGGLGTNEKLFF.

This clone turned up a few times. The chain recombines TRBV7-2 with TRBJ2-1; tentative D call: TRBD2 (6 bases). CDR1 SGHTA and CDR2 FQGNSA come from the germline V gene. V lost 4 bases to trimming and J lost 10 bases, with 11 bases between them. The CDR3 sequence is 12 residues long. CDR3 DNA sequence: TGTGCCAGCAGCTCTTACGGACTAGAGCAGTTCTTC. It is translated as CASSSYGLEQFF.

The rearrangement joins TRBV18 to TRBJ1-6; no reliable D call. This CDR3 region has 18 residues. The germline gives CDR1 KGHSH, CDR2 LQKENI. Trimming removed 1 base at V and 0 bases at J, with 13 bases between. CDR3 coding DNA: TGTGCCAGCTCACCACTCTGGCAGAACAGCTCCTATAATTCACCCCTCCACTTT. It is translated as CASSPLWQNSSYNSPLHF.

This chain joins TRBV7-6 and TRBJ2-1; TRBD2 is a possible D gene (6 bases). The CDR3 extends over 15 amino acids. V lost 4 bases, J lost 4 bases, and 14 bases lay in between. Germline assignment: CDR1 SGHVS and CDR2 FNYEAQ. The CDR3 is CASSSGLTNYNEQFF. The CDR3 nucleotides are TGTGCCAGCAGCTCGGGACTGACGAATTACAATGAGCAGTTCTTC.

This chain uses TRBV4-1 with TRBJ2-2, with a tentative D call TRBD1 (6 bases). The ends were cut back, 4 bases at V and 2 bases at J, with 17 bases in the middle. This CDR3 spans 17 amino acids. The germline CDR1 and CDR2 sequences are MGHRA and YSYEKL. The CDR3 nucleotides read TGCGCCAGCAGCCCAAGAAGGACAGCCCTCAACACCGGGGAGCTGTTTTTT. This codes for CASSPRRTALNTGELFF.

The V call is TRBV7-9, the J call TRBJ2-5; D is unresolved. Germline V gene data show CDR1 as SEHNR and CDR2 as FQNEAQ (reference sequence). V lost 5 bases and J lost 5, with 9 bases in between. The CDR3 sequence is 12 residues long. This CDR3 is CASSTPRETQYF. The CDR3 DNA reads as TGTGCCAGCAGCACGCCCCGGGAGACCCAGTACTTC. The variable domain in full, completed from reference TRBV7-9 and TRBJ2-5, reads DTGVSQNPRHKITKRGQNVTFRCDPISEHNRLYWYRQTLGQGPEFLTYFQNEAQLEKSRLLSDRFSAERPKGSFSTLEIQRTEQGDSAMYLCASSTPRETQYFGPGTRLLVL.